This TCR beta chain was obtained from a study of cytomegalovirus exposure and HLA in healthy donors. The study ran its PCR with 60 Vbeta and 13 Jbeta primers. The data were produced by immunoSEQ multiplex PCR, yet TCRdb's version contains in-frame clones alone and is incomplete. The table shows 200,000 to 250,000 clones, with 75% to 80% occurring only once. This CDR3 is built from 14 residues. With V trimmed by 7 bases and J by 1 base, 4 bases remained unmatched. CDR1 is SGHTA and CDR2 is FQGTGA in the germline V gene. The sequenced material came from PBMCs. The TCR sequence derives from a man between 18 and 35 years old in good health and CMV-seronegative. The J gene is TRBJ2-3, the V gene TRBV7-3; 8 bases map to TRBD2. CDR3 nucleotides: TGTGCCAGCACCGTGACTAGCGGCACAGATACGCAGTATTTT. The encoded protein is CASTVTSGTDTQYF. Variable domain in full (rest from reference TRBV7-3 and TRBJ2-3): GAGVSQTPSNKVTEKGKYVELRCDPISGHTALYWYRQSLGQGPEFLIYFQGTGAADDSGLPNDRFFAVRPEGSVSTLKIQRTERGDSAVYLCASTVTSGTDTQYFGPGTRLTVL.